A selection of T cell receptor beta chains follows, all from one sample in a study of blood T cell repertoires in COVID-19. Libraries were prepared by immunoSEQ multiplex PCR; TCRdb keeps only in-frame clonotypes and omits some of them. Of 65,000 to 70,000 clones listed, 70% to 90% are singletons. Sequencing input: peripheral blood. These receptors were taken from a woman older than 75 with acute or convalescent COVID-19. The CDR3 runs from the conserved cysteine through the conserved F or W. The D gene is left open where the match is weak. Size tells how often a clone was seen (once, few, many) or the class of an expanded clone, and some rows leave it out.

CDR3 length	V gene	J gene	clone size	D gene	CDR3 protein	CDR3 DNA
16	TRBV2	TRBJ2-1	.	TRBD2	CASSASTGGAYNEQFF	TGTGCCAGCAGTGCTTCAACGGGAGGCGCTTACAATGAGCAGTTCTTC
13	TRBV30	TRBJ2-1	.	.	CAGGRGFDNEQFF	TGTGCCGGGGGACGGGGGTTCGACAATGAGCAGTTCTTC
22	TRBV21-1	TRBJ2-3	.	.	CASSKVAGGPRDAPSSTDTQYF	TGTGCCAGCAGCAAAGTTGCGGGAGGACCCCGTGATGCACCGTCTAGCACAGATACGCAGTATTTT
15	TRBV6-5	TRBJ2-5	once	.	CASTATWAPQETQYF	TGTGCCAGCACCGCGACCTGGGCACCCCAAGAGACCCAGTACTTC
16	TRBV27	TRBJ2-1	.	TRBD1	CASSSRQGTGFNEQFF	TGTGCCAGCAGTTCCCGACAGGGAACGGGATTCAATGAGCAGTTCTTC
11	TRBV12-3/TRBV12-4	TRBJ2-1	.	.	CASSSNWERFF	TGTGCCAGCAGCTCGAACTGGGAGCGGTTCTTC
16	TRBV7-9	TRBJ2-1	.	TRBD1	CASTKSGTGTNNEQFF	TGTGCCAGCACCAAGTCTGGGACAGGTACAAACAATGAGCAGTTCTTC
17	TRBV7-2	TRBJ2-5	.	TRBD2	CASSSGLAGTIQETQYF	TGTGCCAGCAGCTCCGGACTAGCGGGGACCATTCAAGAGACCCAGTACTTC
10	TRBV30	TRBJ1-1	few	.	CAYVGGEAFF	TGTGCCTATGTCGGGGGTGAAGCTTTCTTT
14	TRBV18	TRBJ2-7	once	.	CASSRTEPSYEQYF	TGTGCCAGCTCACGGACAGAACCTTCCTACGAGCAGTACTTC
13	TRBV19	TRBJ2-3	.	TRBD2	CASSIDSGGTQYF	TGTGCCAGTAGTATCGATTCGGGAGGTACGCAGTATTTT
14	TRBV29-1	TRBJ2-5	.	TRBD2	CSVEDGRVGETQYF	TGCAGCGTTGAAGATGGGAGGGTTGGAGAGACCCAGTACTTC
13	TRBV18	TRBJ1-2	.	.	CASSPSREYGYTF	TGTGCCAGCTCCCCATCCCGAGAGTATGGCTACACCTTC
12	TRBV28	TRBJ2-7	.	.	CASTSDFYEQYF	TGTGCCAGCACCTCGGACTTCTACGAGCAGTACTTC
13	TRBV5-1	TRBJ2-3	.	TRBD2	CASSQAGADTQYF	TGCGCCAGCAGCCAAGCGGGAGCTGATACGCAGTATTTT
14	TRBV27	TRBJ2-1	.	TRBD2	CATRGTSGYNEQFF	TGTGCCACACGGGGGACTAGCGGCTACAATGAGCAGTTCTTC
14	TRBV15	TRBJ2-7	.	TRBD1	CATSIGTGIYEQYF	TGTGCCACCAGCATAGGGACAGGGATCTACGAGCAGTACTTC
16	TRBV24-1	TRBJ2-3	.	TRBD2	CATSGGLAGEKDTQYF	TGTGCCACCAGTGGGGGACTAGCGGGAGAGAAAGATACGCAGTATTTT
18	TRBV4-2	TRBJ2-1	few	TRBD2	CASRKAASGDSSYNEQFF	TGTGCCAGCAGGAAAGCGGCTAGCGGGGACAGCTCCTACAATGAGCAGTTCTTC
15	TRBV2	TRBJ2-5	.	.	CASSAPQGLGETQYF	TGTGCCAGCAGTGCCCCACAGGGTTTGGGTGAGACCCAGTACTTC
15	TRBV7-9	TRBJ1-1	few	.	CASSPFGGENTEAFF	TGTGCCAGCAGTCCCTTTGGAGGGGAGAACACTGAAGCTTTCTTT
13	TRBV27	TRBJ1-6	.	.	CASSFKEDSPLHF	TGTGCCAGCAGTTTTAAAGAGGATTCACCCCTCCACTTT
15	TRBV19	TRBJ1-1	.	.	CASSIVPGKNTEAFF	TGTGCCAGTAGTATAGTCCCAGGGAAGAACACTGAAGCTTTCTTT
16	TRBV6-2/TRBV6-3	TRBJ2-1	.	TRBD2	CASSKSGGVNYNEQFF	TGTGCCAGCAGTAAAAGCGGGGGGGTAAACTACAATGAGCAGTTCTTC
15	TRBV5-1	TRBJ1-4	.	.	CASSRSGATNEKLFF	TGCGCCAGCAGCCGCTCCGGGGCAACTAATGAAAAACTGTTTTTT
13	TRBV12-3/TRBV12-4	TRBJ2-1	few	TRBD1	CASIRGRNNEQFF	TGTGCCAGCATTAGGGGGCGAAACAATGAGCAGTTCTTC
16	TRBV15	TRBJ2-1	.	.	CATSREGAPLHNEQFF	TGTGCCACCAGCAGAGAAGGGGCCCCTTTGCACAATGAGCAGTTCTTC
14	TRBV18	TRBJ1-2	.	TRBD1	CASSADRGNYGYTF	TGTGCCAGCTCAGCCGACAGGGGGAACTATGGCTACACCTTC
14	TRBV6-2/TRBV6-3	TRBJ2-2	.	.	CASSYTGRGGELFF	TGTGCCAGCAGTTACACAGGGAGGGGCGGGGAGCTGTTTTTT
13	TRBV15	TRBJ1-1	.	.	CATSKQQNTEAFF	TGTGCCACCAGCAAACAACAGAACACTGAAGCTTTCTTT
14	TRBV30	TRBJ1-3	.	.	CAWKPTVSGNTIYF	TGTGCCTGGAAGCCGACAGTCTCTGGAAACACCATATATTTT
14	TRBV27	TRBJ1-2	.	.	CASRSRVGAHGYTF	TGTGCCAGCAGAAGCCGTGTAGGGGCTCATGGCTACACCTTC
14	TRBV28	TRBJ1-2	few	.	CASTQGGVGYGYTF	TGTGCCAGCACCCAAGGGGGGGTTGGGTATGGCTACACCTTC
14	TRBV6-6	TRBJ1-5	.	.	CASKGTTFGQPQHF	TGTGCCAGCAAAGGGACAACCTTTGGGCAGCCCCAGCATTTT
14	TRBV18	TRBJ1-5	few	.	CASSPDSGTQPQHF	TGTGCCAGCTCACCTGACTCCGGCACTCAGCCCCAGCATTTT
12	TRBV7-2	TRBJ2-3	.	.	CASSQGADTQYF	TGTGCCAGCAGCCAAGGGGCAGATACGCAGTATTTT
15	TRBV5-4	TRBJ2-7	.	TRBD1	CASSSMGQPNYEQYF	TGTGCCAGCAGCTCTATGGGACAGCCCAACTACGAGCAGTACTTC
15	TRBV6-2/TRBV6-3	TRBJ2-2	.	TRBD2	CASSRSLGTSSTLFF	TGTGCCAGCAGTCGATCACTCGGGACTAGCTCCACCCTGTTTTTT
13	TRBV5-6	TRBJ1-2	.	.	CASSLEAGLGYTF	TGTGCCAGCAGCTTGGAGGCTGGGCTTGGCTACACCTTC
15	TRBV11-1	TRBJ1-6	once	TRBD1	CASSLGTGVVSPLHF	TGTGCCAGCAGCTTGGGGACAGGGGTAGTTTCACCCCTCCACTTT
14	TRBV18	TRBJ2-7	.	.	CASSPGAGSYEQYF	TGTGCCAGCTCACCTGGGGCAGGATCCTACGAGCAGTACTTC
14	TRBV5-1	TRBJ1-2	.	TRBD1	CAVKDDRGAGGYTF	TGCGCCGTCAAAGATGACAGGGGCGCGGGTGGCTACACCTTC
12	TRBV29-1	TRBJ2-3	.	.	CSTEQFTDTQYF	TGCAGCACCGAACAGTTCACAGATACGCAGTATTTT
16	TRBV18	TRBJ1-6	.	TRBD1	CASSPNVAGGYSPLHF	TGTGCCAGCTCACCAAACGTGGCAGGGGGTTATTCACCCCTCCACTTT
13	TRBV13	TRBJ2-7	.	.	CASRPGHSYEQYF	TGTGCCAGCAGACCGGGACATTCCTACGAGCAGTACTTC
11	TRBV6-6	TRBJ2-7	.	.	CATARGYEQYF	TGTGCCACCGCCAGAGGCTACGAGCAGTACTTC
15	TRBV19	TRBJ2-5	.	TRBD2	CASSTLSGGAETQYF	TGTGCCAGTAGTACCCTTAGCGGGGGGGCGGAGACCCAGTACTTC
13	TRBV5-6	TRBJ1-2	.	.	CASSLEQAYGYTF	TGTGCCAGCAGCTTGGAACAGGCCTATGGCTACACCTTC